This T cell receptor (beta chain) was sequenced in a study of T cell responses to AZD1222 COVID-19 vaccine (TCRdb year 2021). Background for the entire study: AZD1222 recipients given second doses at about 4 weeks or at about 12 weeks were pooled, since spike-specific TCR depth and breadth were not found to differ between the two schedules. TCR sequencing was performed for roughly 250 trial participants, of whom about 200 were given two doses of AZD1222 and around 25 were given two doses of MenACWY control vaccine. Enrollment into the trials was organized by age into subgroups of 18-55, 56-69 and 70-plus years, and those subgroups contained 148, 28 and 57 TCR-sequenced participants, respectively.

About this clone itself: Its antigen remains undetermined. No much larger clonotype is one base removed from it; base qualities were not supplied.

Read against the paper, the sample's time point label means: baseline before first vaccination. Vaccinee samples were obtained from the UK trials COV001 and COV002, which included a single-blind randomized controlled phase 2/3 trial of AZD1222 (ChAdOx1 nCoV-19) in healthy adults. For TCRbeta chain sequencing, PBMC samples were collected from trial participants at day 0 and at day 28 after the second dose. Results the study describes overall, beyond this receptor: Participants were mostly white British, with more females than males. The authors suggested clonal diversity may have been underestimated. Conclusions about previously exposed vaccinees were limited because only six AZD1222 recipients were SARS-CoV-2 seropositive at baseline. Vaccine-associated CD4 TCRs spanned the whole spike protein, with dominant responses in regions 160-218 and 743-854. After two AZD1222 doses, both the breadth and the depth of spike-specific TCRs were significantly higher than at day 0 and than in MenACWY recipients. No day 14 peak-response samples were available, so repertoires were characterized only after the peak T cell response. In the small 56-69-year group, the increase in depth fell short of significance, most likely because of low power. Reportedly, almost half of the unique spike-specific TCRs recognized epitopes lying outside the regions that are mutated in the B.1.351 and B.1.1.7 variants.

The CDR3 regions of human TCRbeta chains were analyzed by immunosequencing. As for how the authors treated the data: Repertoire TCRs were checked for matches against a reference library of SARS-CoV-2-specific TCRs that had been generated using the MIRA antigen-specificity platform. Breadth meant the fraction of unique TCRs that were SARS-CoV-2-associated, whereas depth meant the fraction of total T cells that were SARS-CoV-2-associated. Using the MIRA data, every spike-specific TCR was mapped to the spike region that the TCR reacted to and assigned to either a CD4 or a CD8 class. Log10-transformed breadth and depth values were compared by one-way ANOVA with Sidak's multiple comparisons tests. TCRdb holds this immuneACCESS table with in-frame rearrangements only. Some clones are missing; in checked studies, unresolved V genes explain under half, and the rest has no known cause. V, J and clone size are taken as reported in that table, and D and trimming were inferred from the DNA itself. The sample records 100,000 or so clones, approximately 90% of which are singletons. The ten largest make up roughly 13% of the sample.

Including the terminal cysteine and phenylalanine, the CDR3 comprises 15 residues. The read is trimmed to its CDR3 DNA, 45 bases read in frame from base 1. Compared with germline, V lacks 5 bases and J lacks 1 base; bases without a gene match: 7. According to the germline V gene (reference sequence), CDR1 reads LNHDA and CDR2 reads SQIVND. The specimen was peripheral blood, collected on day 0 of AZD1222 vaccination. This receptor was taken from an adult in good health. The chain was built from TRBV19 and TRBJ1-1; 7 of the junction bases match TRBD1. The CDR3 region has the sequence CASSLGTAQNTEAFF. The sequenced DNA: TGTGCCAGTAGTCTCGGGACAGCCCAGAACACTGAAGCTTTCTTT.